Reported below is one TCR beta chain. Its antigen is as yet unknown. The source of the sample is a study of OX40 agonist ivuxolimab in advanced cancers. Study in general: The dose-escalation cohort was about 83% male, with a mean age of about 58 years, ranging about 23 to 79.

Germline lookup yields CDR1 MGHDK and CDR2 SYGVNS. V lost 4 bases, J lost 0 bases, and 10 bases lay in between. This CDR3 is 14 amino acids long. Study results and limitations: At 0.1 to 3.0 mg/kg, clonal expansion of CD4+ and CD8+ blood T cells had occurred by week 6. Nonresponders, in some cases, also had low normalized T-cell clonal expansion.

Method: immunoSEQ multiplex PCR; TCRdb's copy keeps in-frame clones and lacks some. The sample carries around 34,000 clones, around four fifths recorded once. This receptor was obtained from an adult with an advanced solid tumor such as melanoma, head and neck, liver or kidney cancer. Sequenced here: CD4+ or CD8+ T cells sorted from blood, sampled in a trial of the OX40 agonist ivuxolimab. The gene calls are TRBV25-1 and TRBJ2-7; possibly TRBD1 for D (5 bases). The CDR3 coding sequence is TGTGCCAGCAGTGTTCAGGGAAGCTCCTACGAGCAGTACTTC. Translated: CASSVQGSSYEQYF.